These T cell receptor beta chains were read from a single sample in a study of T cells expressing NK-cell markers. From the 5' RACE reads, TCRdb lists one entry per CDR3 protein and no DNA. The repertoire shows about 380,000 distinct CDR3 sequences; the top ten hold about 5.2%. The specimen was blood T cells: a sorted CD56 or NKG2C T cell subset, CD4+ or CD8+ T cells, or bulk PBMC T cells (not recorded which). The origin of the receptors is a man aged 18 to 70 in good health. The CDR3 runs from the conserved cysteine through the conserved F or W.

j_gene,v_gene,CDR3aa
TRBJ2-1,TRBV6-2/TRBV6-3,CASSYEYGGASYNEQFF
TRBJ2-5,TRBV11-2,CASSPIRLAGGEQKTQYF
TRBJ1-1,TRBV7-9,CASSLLDRGHTEAFF
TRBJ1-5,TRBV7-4,CASSLAQGSNQPQHF
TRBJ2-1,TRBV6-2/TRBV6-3,CASGLQSYNEQFF
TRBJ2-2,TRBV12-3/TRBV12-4,CASSPAGASAGELFF
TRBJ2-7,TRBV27,CASRTLGAGSYEQYF
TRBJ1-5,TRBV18,CASSPYQGQGDQPQHF
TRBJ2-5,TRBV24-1,CATSATRQEETQYF
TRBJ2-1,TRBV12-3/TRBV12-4,CASRTGGGVGEQFF
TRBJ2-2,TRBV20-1,CSAPLPRGGGGALSTGELFF
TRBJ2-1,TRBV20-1,CSAKPRLAGSNEQFF
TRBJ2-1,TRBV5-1,CASSQGDLPAYNEQFF
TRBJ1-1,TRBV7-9,CASSINIWGQDEAFF
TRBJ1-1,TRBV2,CASGRVTEAFF
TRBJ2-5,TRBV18,CASSPPQAGGIKTQYF
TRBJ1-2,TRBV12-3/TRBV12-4,CASSGPGQGGYGYTF
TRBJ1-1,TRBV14,CASSQRALRTEAFF
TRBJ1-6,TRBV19,CASSMAGLNSPLHF
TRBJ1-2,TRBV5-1,CASSSTQGSGGGYTF
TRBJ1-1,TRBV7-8,CASSLPMNTEAFF